These 22 T cell receptor beta chains originate from one sample sequenced in a study of T-cell memory formation after mild COVID-19. TCRdb processed the 5' RACE reads anew with MiXCR; each CDR3 protein has one entry. Found here are just under 550,000 distinct CDR3 sequences, 20% of them singletons; the top ten hold under 15%. Sequencing input: PBMCs or a T cell subset sorted from them (not recorded which). These receptor sequences come from an adult woman who had mild COVID-19 (a few samples of this study predate the infection). Cell type and time point are not known.

The J gene is TRBJ2-1, the V gene TRBV10-3; 9 bases map to TRBD2. The V segment lost 2 bases and the J segment 8 bases; nucleotides outside the gene matches: 25. CDR3 length: 21 residues. Germline V gene sequence: CDR1 ENHRY, CDR2 SYGVKD. CDR3 in amino acids: CAISEPTKTSGSLRPLDEQFF. As DNA, the CDR3 is TGTGCCATCAGTGAGCCGACCAAGACTAGCGGCAGTCTCAGGCCCCTGGATGAGCAGTTCTTC.

This clonotype has only a few counts. This chain uses TRBV5-1 with TRBJ2-7; 7 bases line up with TRBD2. Germline V gene data show CDR1 as SGHRS and CDR2 as YFSETQ. J was trimmed by 6 bases and V by 4 bases; bases with no gene match: 13. This CDR3 is built from 15 residues. CDR3 sequence (DNA): TGCGCCAGCAGCGTTGCCGGACGGGGGGTGGGCGAGCAGTACTTC. Protein: CASSVAGRGVGEQYF.

This clonotype has only a few counts. The chain uses TRBV7-9 and TRBJ2-7, with D possibly being TRBD1 (5 bases). This CDR3 is built from 13 residues. Germline CDR1 and CDR2: SEHNR and FQNEAQ (reference sequence). Trimming took off 5 bases at V and 3 bases at J, with 11 bases between the two ends. The DNA for the CDR3 is TGTGCCAGCAGCGGCCCGCAGGGCTACGAGCAGTACTTC. Protein: CASSGPQGYEQYF.

The gene calls are TRBV29-1 and TRBJ2-7; D perhaps matches TRBD1 (6 bases). Germline CDR1 reads SQVTM; CDR2 reads ANQGSEA. CDR3 length equals 14 residues. V was cut by 3 bases and J by 0 bases, with 12 bases left in between. The chain's CDR3 is CSVDWQGSSYEQYF. DNA for the CDR3: TGCAGCGTTGATTGGCAGGGGAGCTCCTACGAGCAGTACTTC.

J is TRBJ1-1 and V is TRBV7-8, with a tentative D call TRBD1 (5 bases). The V end lost 3 bases, the J end lost 5 bases, and 13 bases lay between the germline ends. The CDR3 length is 14 residues. The germline gives CDR1 SGHVS, CDR2 FQNEAQ. CDR3 DNA: TGTGCCAGCAGCTTTGAAGGGGCTCGGACTGAAGCTTTCTTT. This gives the protein CASSFEGARTEAFF. Full variable domain (missing parts from reference TRBV7-8 and TRBJ1-1): GAGVSQSPRYKVAKRGQDVALRCDPISGHVSLFWYQQALGQGPEFLTYFQNEAQLDKSGLPSDRFFAERPEGSVSTLKIQRTQQEDSAVYLCASSFEGARTEAFFGQGTRLTVV.

The genes are TRBV7-9 and TRBJ1-2; D call uncertain. V was shortened by 11 bases and J by 8 bases, with 6 bases between the two germline ends. The CDR3 runs 8 residues. Per the germline V gene, CDR1 is SEHNR and CDR2 is FQNEAQ (reference sequence). CDR3 region: CAGEGYTF. The CDR3 DNA sequence: TGTGCCGGGGAGGGCTACACCTTC.

The gene calls are TRBV10-3 and TRBJ2-5; D perhaps matches TRBD2 (6 bases). V was trimmed by 9 bases and J by 2 bases, leaving 16 bases between them. The CDR3 length is 14 residues. The germline CDR1 and CDR2 sequences are ENHRY and SYGVKD. CDR3 bases: TGTGCCATGTCGGTTAGCGGAACTCAAGAGACCCAGTACTTC. Amino acid sequence: CAMSVSGTQETQYF.

The V call is TRBV19, the J call TRBJ1-5, with 7 bases that match TRBD1. Unmatched junction bases numbered 13, after V lost 9 bases and J lost 5 bases. Per the germline V gene, CDR1 is LNHDA and CDR2 is SQIVND (reference sequence). This CDR3 is built from 15 residues. The DNA of the CDR3 is TGTGCCAGCAGACTTGGGACAGCCAGGGATCAGCCCCAGCATTTT. Residues: CASRLGTARDQPQHF.

This clonotype was seen a single time. The genes are TRBV6-1 and TRBJ1-2, with D unclear. The V end lost 3 bases, the J end lost 6 bases, and 14 bases lay between the germline ends. CDR3 size: 14 residues. Germline assignment: CDR1 MNHNS and CDR2 SASEGT. CDR3 nucleotide sequence: TGTGCCAGCAGTGACGGTGGGTTTGGGGATGGCTACACCTTC. It yields the protein CASSDGGFGDGYTF.

The table lists this clonotype with a few counts. The V and J genes are TRBV20-1 and TRBJ2-7, with D perhaps TRBD1 or TRBD2 (6 bases each). V lost 3 bases and J lost 3, with 24 bases in between. The CDR3 has 17 residues. Germline assignment: CDR1 DFQATT and CDR2 SNEGSKA (reference sequence). DNA of the CDR3: TGCAGTGCTAGTCCCCGCGCGAGGGGGGCTATCAACTACGAGCAGTACTTC. This gives the protein CSASPRARGAINYEQYF.

The V gene is TRBV30, the J gene TRBJ2-2, with no clear D. CDR3 size: 13 residues. Trimming shortened V by 2 bases and J by 0 bases, and 4 bases separated the two germline ends. Germline assignment: CDR1 GTSNPN and CDR2 SVGIG (reference sequence). DNA of the CDR3: TGTGCCTGGAGTAGCACGAACACCGGGGAGCTGTTTTTT. Residues: CAWSSTNTGELFF.

This clonotype has a handful of counts. The chain joins TRBV7-2 to TRBJ2-2; TRBD2 matches at 10 bases. The CDR3 is 17 residues long. After removal of 3 bases from V and 2 bases from J, the junction contained 6 bases not matched to a gene. Germline loops: CDR1 SGHTA, CDR2 FQGNSA. The CDR3 loop is CASSFSSGRFNTGELFF. The CDR3 nucleotides are TGTGCCAGCAGCTTCTCTAGCGGGAGATTTAACACCGGGGAGCTGTTTTTT.

This clonotype was detected a few times. The chain is built from TRBV15 and TRBJ2-7, with D unresolved. The ends were cut back, 1 base at V and 3 bases at J, with 10 bases in the middle. The CDR3 contains 14 residues. The germline V gene encodes CDR1 LNHNV and CDR2 YYDKDF (reference sequence). DNA of the CDR3: TGTGCCACCAGCAGAGTTGGTCAGAACTACGAGCAGTACTTC. This encodes CATSRVGQNYEQYF.

The rearrangement links TRBV12-3 or TRBV12-4 to TRBJ1-5, with TRBD1 matching 7 bases. The V gene end was trimmed by 6 bases and the J gene end by 7 bases; junction bases not matched to a gene: 9. The CDR3 has 14 residues. The CDR3 bases are TGTGCCAGCAGAAGTACAGGGGTTTGGCAGCCCCAGCATTTT. Translation: CASRSTGVWQPQHF.

This sequence joins TRBV15 and TRBJ2-6, with D unclear. The V end lost 1 base, the J end lost 3 bases, and 4 bases lay between the germline ends. Germline CDR1 and CDR2: LNHNV and YYDKDF (reference sequence). The CDR3 is 14 residues long. CDR3 sequence reads: CATSRGDGANVLTF. The CDR3 DNA follows: TGTGCCACCAGCAGAGGGGATGGGGCCAACGTCCTGACTTTC.

V usage is TRBV29-1 and J usage is TRBJ2-7; D is unclear. This CDR3 has 14 amino acids. Germline V lookup: CDR1 SQVTM, CDR2 ANQGSEA. V was clipped by 4 bases and J by 3 bases, with 16 bases between them. DNA of the CDR3: TGCAGCGTTGCTCGAGACATGTCGATCTACGAGCAGTACTTC. Amino acids: CSVARDMSIYEQYF.

The genes are TRBV3-1 and TRBJ2-7; D not resolved. Germline lookup yields CDR1 LGHDT and CDR2 YNNKEL (reference sequence). V lost 1 base and J 1 base, leaving 14 bases between the germline ends. The CDR3 contains 16 residues. This CDR3 is CASSQVELTPSYEQYF. CDR3 DNA sequence: TGTGCCAGCAGCCAAGTCGAACTGACACCTTCCTACGAGCAGTACTTC.

J is TRBJ2-1 and V is TRBV4-3, with 7 bases matching TRBD2. The CDR3 length is 16 residues. Germline CDR1 and CDR2: LGHNA and YSLEER. The ends lost 1 base at V and 9 bases at J; junction bases unmatched: 12. The CDR3 region is CASSQGRMAGDGEQFF. CDR3 bases: TGCGCCAGCAGCCAAGGGCGGATGGCGGGAGATGGTGAGCAGTTCTTC.

This chain's CDR3 is CASSHGTFYGYTF. In DNA, the CDR3 is TGTGCCAGCAGCCATGGGACGTTTTATGGCTACACCTTC. The genes are TRBV3-1 and TRBJ1-2, with D perhaps TRBD1 (5 bases). V lost 3 bases and J lost 5, with 10 bases in between. This CDR3 contains 13 residues. Germline V CDR1 and CDR2: LGHDT, YNNKEL (reference sequence). The full variable domain, completed using reference TRBV3-1 and TRBJ1-2, is DTAVSQTPKYLVTQMGNDKSIKCEQNLGHDTMYWYKQDSKKFLKIMFSYNNKELIINETVPNRFSPKSPDKAHLNLHINSLELGDSAVYFCASSHGTFYGYTFGSGTRLTVV.

In this sample, this clonotype turned up once. The chain combines TRBV12-3 or TRBV12-4 with TRBJ1-1; D ambiguous. The V end lost 5 bases, the J end lost 0 bases, and 7 bases lay between the germline ends. The CDR3 spans 13 residues. The chain's CDR3 is CASSPIMNTEAFF. The CDR3 nucleotides read TGTGCCAGCAGTCCTATAATGAACACTGAAGCTTTCTTT.

V usage is TRBV5-1 and J usage is TRBJ2-1, with 7 positions matching TRBD1. Germline V CDR1 and CDR2: SGHRS, YFSETQ. Trimming removed 5 bases from V and 5 bases from J; junction bases left unmatched: 10. This CDR3 contains 15 residues. The CDR3 spells CASRQGIEFDNEQFF. The CDR3, as DNA: TGCGCCAGCAGACAGGGGATAGAGTTCGACAATGAGCAGTTCTTC. Based on the CDR3 plus reference TRBV5-1 and TRBJ2-1, the full variable domain is KAGVTQTPRYLIKTRGQQVTLSCSPISGHRSVSWYQQTPGQGLQFLFEYFSETQRNKGNFPGRFSGRQFSNSRSEMNVSTLELGDSALYLCASRQGIEFDNEQFFGPGTRLTVL.

This clonotype was recorded a few times. The chain uses TRBV11-2 and TRBJ2-2; TRBD2 might be the D (6 bases). CDR1 and CDR2 from the germline V gene are SGHAT and FQNNGV. With 5 bases removed from V and 1 base from J, the gap between germline ends came to 11 bases. The CDR3 runs to 15 residues. CDR3 region: CASSPYGGNTGELFF. The CDR3 bases are TGTGCCAGCAGCCCTTACGGGGGGAACACCGGGGAGCTGTTTTTT. The variable domain in full, with the rest retrieved from reference TRBV11-2 and TRBJ2-2, is EAGVAQSPRYKIIEKRQSVAFWCNPISGHATLYWYQQILGQGPKLLIQFQNNGVVDDSQLPKDRFSAERLKGVDSTLKIQPAKLEDSAVYLCASSPYGGNTGELFFGEGSRLTVL.